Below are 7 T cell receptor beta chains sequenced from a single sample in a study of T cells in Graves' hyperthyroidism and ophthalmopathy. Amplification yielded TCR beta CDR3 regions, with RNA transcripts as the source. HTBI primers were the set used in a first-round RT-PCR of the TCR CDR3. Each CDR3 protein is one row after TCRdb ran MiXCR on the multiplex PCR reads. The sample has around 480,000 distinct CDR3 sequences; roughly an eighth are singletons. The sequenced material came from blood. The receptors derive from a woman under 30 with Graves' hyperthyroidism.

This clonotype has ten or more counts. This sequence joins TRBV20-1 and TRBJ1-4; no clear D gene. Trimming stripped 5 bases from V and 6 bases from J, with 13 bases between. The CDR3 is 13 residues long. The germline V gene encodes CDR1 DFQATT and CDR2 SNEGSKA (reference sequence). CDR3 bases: TGCAGTGCTGTGAGGGAGTTTGATGAAAAACTGTTTTTT. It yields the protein CSAVREFDEKLFF.

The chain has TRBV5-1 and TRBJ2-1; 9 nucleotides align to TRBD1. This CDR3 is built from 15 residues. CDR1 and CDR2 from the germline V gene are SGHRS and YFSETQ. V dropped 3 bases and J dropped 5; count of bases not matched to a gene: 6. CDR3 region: CASSSGQGSHNEQFF. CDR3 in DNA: TGCGCCAGCAGCTCTGGACAGGGGAGCCACAATGAGCAGTTCTTC. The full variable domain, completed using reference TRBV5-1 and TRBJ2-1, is KAGVTQTPRYLIKTRGQQVTLSCSPISGHRSVSWYQQTPGQGLQFLFEYFSETQRNKGNFPGRFSGRQFSNSRSEMNVSTLELGDSALYLCASSSGQGSHNEQFFGPGTRLTVL.

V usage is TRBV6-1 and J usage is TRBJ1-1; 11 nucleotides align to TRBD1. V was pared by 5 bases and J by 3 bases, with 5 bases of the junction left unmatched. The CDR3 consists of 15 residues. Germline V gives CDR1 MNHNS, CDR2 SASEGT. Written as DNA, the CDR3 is TGTGCCAGCAGTCCCCCGGGACAGGGGGACACTGAAGCTTTCTTT. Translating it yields CASSPPGQGDTEAFF.

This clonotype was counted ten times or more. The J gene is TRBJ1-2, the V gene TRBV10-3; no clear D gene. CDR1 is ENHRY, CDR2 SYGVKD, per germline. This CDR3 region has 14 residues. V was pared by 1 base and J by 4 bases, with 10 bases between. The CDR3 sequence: CAISELAAGYGYTF. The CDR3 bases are TGTGCCATCAGTGAGTTGGCAGCCGGCTATGGCTACACCTTC.

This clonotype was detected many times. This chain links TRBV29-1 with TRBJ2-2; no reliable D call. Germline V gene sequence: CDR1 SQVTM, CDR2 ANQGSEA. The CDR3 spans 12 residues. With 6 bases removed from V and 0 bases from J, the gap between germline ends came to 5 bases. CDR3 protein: CSVAANTGELFF. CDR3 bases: TGCAGCGTGGCTGCGAACACCGGGGAGCTGTTTTTT.

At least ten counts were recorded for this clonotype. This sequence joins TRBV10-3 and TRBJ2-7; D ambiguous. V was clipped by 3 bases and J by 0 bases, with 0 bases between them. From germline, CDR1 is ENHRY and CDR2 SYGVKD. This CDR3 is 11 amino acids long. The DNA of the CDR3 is TGTGCCATCAGTGACTCCTACGAGCAGTACGTC. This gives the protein CAISDSYEQYV.

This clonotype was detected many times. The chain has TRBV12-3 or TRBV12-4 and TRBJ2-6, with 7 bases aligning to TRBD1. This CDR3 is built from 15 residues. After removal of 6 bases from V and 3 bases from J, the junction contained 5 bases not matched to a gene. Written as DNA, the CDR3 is TGTGCCAGCAGACACAGGGGCTATGGGGCCAACGTCCTGACTTTC. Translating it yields CASRHRGYGANVLTF.